This TCR beta chain is drawn from a study of T cell responses to AZD1222 COVID-19 vaccine. In regard to this clone: The antigen remains undetermined.

Whole-study findings and limits: Unmutated variant regions reportedly attract nearly half of all spike-specific TCRs. None of the repertoires were sampled until the peak T cell response had passed.

The CDR3 is made up of 16 amino acids. TCRdb's copy holds only in-frame clones and misses some; the assay was immunoSEQ multiplex PCR. Of under 45,000 clones listed, about 89% were seen once; the top ten hold approximately 7%. Sequencing used peripheral blood, obtained on day 0 of AZD1222 vaccination. The TCR sequence derives from an adult in good health. The chain carries TRBV21-1 and TRBJ1-6; the table's D gene call, TRBD1, was not cross checked with the DNA. TRBV21-1 is noted as a pseudogene. In nucleotides, the CDR3 is TGTGCCAGCAGCAAATCCGCCCGGGCAGGGGCCTCACCCCTCCACTTT. This translates into CASSKSARAGASPLHF.